This entry concerns a single T cell receptor (beta chain). Seattle patient enrollment occurred during active infection, with longitudinal follow-up thereafter. Generated by immunoSEQ multiplex PCR, the TCRdb table keeps only in-frame clones and is missing some. The sample has 400,000 to 450,000 clones; 88% are singletons. The germline V and J ends were trimmed by 5 bases and 2 bases, with 9 bases remaining between them. Germline loops: CDR1 LNHDA, CDR2 SQIVND (reference sequence). This CDR3 contains 14 residues. This record belongs to a study of blood T cell repertoires in COVID-19. The sample taken for sequencing was peripheral blood. This clonotype was sampled from a woman aged 45-59 years with COVID-19, enrolled during active disease. J is TRBJ2-2 and V is TRBV19; D is unresolved. CDR3 in DNA: TGTGCCAGTAGTCCGAGCCAAAACACCGGGGAGCTGTTTTTT. This sequence encodes CASSPSQNTGELFF.